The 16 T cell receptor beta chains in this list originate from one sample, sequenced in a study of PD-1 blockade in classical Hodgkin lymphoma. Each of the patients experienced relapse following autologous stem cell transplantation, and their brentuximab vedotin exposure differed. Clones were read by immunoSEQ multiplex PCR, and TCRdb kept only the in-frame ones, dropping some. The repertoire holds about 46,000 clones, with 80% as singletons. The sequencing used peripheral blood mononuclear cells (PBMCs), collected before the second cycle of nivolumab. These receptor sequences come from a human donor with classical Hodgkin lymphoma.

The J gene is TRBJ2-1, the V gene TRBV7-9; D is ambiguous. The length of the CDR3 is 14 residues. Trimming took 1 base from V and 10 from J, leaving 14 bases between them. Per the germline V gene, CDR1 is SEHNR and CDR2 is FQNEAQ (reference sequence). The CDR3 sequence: CASSLEAYGREQFF. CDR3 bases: TGTGCCAGCAGCTTAGAGGCCTATGGGCGCGAGCAGTTCTTC.

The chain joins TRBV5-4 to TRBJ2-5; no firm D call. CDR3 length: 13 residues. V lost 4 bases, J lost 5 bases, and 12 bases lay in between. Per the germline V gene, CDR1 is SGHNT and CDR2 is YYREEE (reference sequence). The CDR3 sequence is CASSVDRRETQYF. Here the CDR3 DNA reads TGTGCCAGCAGCGTCGACCGCCGGGAGACCCAGTACTTC.

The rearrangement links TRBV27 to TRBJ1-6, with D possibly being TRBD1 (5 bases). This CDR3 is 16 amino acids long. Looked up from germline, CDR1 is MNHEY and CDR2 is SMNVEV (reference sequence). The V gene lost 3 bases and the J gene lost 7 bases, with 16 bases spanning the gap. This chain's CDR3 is CASSFRDRVGNSPLHF. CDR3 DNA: TGTGCCAGCAGTTTCCGGGACCGTGTGGGAAATTCACCCCTCCACTTT.

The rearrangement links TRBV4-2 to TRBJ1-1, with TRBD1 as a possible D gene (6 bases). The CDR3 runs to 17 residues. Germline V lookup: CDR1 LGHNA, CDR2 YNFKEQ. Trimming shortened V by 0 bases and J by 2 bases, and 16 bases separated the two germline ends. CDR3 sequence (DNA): TGTGCCAGCAGCCAAGAACCAAGACAGGACCTAAACACTGAAGCTTTCTTT. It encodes CASSQEPRQDLNTEAFF.

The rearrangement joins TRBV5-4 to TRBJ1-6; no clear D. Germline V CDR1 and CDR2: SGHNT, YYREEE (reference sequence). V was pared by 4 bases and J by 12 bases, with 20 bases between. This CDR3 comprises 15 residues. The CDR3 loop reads CASSRRSGEVQPLHF. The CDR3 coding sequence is TGTGCCAGCAGCCGGCGGTCCGGGGAAGTCCAACCCCTCCACTTT. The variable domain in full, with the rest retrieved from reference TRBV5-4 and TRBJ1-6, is ETGVTQSPTHLIKTRGQQVTLRCSSQSGHNTVSWYQQALGQGPQFIFQYYREEENGRGNFPPRFSGLQFPNYSSELNVNALELDDSALYLCASSRRSGEVQPLHFGNGTRLTVT.

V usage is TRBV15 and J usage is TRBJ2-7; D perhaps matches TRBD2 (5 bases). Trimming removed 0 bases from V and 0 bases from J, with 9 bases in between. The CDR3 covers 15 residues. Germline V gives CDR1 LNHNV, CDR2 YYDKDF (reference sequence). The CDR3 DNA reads TGTGCCACCAGCAGAGATGCGGGTAGCTCCTACGAGCAGTACTTC. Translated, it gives CATSRDAGSSYEQYF.

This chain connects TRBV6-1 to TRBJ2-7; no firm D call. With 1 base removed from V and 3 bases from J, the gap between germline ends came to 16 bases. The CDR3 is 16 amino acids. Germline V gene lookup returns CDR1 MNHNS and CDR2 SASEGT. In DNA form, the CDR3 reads TGTGCCAGCAGTGAAGGAGGCGGATTCACTTACTACGAGCAGTACTTC. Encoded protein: CASSEGGGFTYYEQYF.

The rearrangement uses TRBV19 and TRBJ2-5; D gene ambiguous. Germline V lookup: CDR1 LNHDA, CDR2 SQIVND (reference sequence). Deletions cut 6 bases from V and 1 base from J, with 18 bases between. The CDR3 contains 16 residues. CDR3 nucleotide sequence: TGTGCCAGTAGGGAACAGCACCATCGTTTCCAAGAGACCCAGTACTTC. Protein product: CASREQHHRFQETQYF.

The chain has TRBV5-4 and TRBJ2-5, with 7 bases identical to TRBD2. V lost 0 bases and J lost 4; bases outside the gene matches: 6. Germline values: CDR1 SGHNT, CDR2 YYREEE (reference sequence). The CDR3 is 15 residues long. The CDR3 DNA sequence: TGTGCCAGCAGCTTGGGAGCGGGATTACGAGAGACCCAGTACTTC. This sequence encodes CASSLGAGLRETQYF.

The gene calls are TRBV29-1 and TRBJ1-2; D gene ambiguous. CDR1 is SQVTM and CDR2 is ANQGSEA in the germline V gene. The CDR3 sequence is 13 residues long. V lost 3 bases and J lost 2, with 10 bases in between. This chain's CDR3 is CSVEAGGNYGYTF. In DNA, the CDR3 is TGCAGCGTTGAGGCAGGAGGGAACTATGGCTACACCTTC.

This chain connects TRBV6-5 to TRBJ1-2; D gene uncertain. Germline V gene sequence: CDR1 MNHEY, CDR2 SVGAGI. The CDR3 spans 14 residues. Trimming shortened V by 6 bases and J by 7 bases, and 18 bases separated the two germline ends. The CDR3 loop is CASRVRPLEGGYTF. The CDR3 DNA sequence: TGTGCCAGCAGGGTCAGGCCCCTAGAGGGTGGCTACACCTTC.

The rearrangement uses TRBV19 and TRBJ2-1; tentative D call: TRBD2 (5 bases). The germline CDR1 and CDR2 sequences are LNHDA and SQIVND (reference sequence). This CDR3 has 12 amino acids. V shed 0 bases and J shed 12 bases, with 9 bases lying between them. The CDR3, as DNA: TGTGCCAGTAGTATAGACCAGAGCGGGCAGTTCTTC. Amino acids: CASSIDQSGQFF.

The CDR3 reads CASSLGLGQGAVEQYF. For the CDR3, the DNA is TGTGCCAGCAGCTTAGGGTTAGGGCAGGGGGCCGTCGAGCAGTACTTC. This chain connects TRBV11-2 to TRBJ2-7; TRBD1 aligns across 8 bases. This CDR3 has 16 residues. CDR1 SGHAT and CDR2 FQNNGV come from the germline V gene. Trimming took 1 base from V and 6 from J; bases not matched to a gene: 11. Using reference TRBV11-2 and TRBJ2-7 for the parts outside the CDR3, the full variable domain is EAGVAQSPRYKIIEKRQSVAFWCNPISGHATLYWYQQILGQGPKLLIQFQNNGVVDDSQLPKDRFSAERLKGVDSTLKIQPAKLEDSAVYLCASSLGLGQGAVEQYFGPGTRLTVT.

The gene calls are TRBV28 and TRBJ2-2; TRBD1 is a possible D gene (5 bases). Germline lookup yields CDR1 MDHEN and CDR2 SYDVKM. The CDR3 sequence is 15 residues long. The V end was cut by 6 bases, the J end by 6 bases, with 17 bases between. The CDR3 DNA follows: TGTGCCAGCAGACCATACGTGACAGCGCCCGGGGAGCTGTTTTTT. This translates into CASRPYVTAPGELFF.

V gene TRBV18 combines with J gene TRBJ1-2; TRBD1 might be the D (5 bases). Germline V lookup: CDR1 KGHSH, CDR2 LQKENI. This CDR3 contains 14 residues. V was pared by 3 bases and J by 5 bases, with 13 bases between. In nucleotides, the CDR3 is TGTGCCAGCTCACCGCTCGCTGGGGCGTATGGCTACACCTTC. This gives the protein CASSPLAGAYGYTF.

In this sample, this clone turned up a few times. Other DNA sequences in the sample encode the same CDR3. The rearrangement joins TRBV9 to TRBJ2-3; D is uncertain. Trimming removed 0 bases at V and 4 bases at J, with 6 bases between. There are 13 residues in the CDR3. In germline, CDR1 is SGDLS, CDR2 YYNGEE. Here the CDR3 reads CASSVGSPDTQYF. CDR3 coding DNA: TGTGCCAGCAGCGTAGGATCCCCAGATACGCAGTATTTT.